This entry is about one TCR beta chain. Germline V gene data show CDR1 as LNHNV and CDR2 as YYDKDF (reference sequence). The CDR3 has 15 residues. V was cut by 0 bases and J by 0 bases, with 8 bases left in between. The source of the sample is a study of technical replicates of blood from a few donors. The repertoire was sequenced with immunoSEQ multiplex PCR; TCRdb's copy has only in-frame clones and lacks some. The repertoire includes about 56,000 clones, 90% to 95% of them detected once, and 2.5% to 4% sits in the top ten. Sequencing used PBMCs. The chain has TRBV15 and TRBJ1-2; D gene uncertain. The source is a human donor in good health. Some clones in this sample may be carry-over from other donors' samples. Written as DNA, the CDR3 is TGTGCCACCAGCAGAGATAGCCGGCCTAACTATGGCTACACCTTC. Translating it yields CATSRDSRPNYGYTF.